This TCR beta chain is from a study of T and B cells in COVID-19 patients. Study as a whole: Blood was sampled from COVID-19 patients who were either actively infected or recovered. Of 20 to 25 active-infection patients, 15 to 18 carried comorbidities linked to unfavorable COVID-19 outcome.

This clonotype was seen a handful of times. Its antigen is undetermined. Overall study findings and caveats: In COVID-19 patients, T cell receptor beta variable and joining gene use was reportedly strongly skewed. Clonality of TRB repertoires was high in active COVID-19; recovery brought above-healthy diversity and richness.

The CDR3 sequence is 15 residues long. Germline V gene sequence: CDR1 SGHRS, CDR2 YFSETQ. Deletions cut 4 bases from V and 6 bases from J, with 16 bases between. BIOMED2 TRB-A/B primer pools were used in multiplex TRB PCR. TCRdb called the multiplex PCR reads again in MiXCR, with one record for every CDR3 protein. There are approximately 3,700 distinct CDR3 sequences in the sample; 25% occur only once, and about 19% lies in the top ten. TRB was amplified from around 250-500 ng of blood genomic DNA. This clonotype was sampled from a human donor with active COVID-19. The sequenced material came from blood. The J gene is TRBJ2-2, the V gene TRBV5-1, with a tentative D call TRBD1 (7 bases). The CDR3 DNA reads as TGCGCCAGCAGCGGGGGGCCAACAGGGGCCGGGGAGCTGTTTTTT. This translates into CASSGGPTGAGELFF. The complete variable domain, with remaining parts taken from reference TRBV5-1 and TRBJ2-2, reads KAGVTQTPRYLIKTRGQQVTLSCSPISGHRSVSWYQQTPGQGLQFLFEYFSETQRNKGNFPGRFSGRQFSNSRSEMNVSTLELGDSALYLCASSGGPTGAGELFFGEGSRLTVL.